Below are 30 T cell receptor beta chains sequenced from a single sample in a study of T cell responses to AZD1222 COVID-19 vaccine. The assay was immunoSEQ multiplex PCR, and TCRdb's table has in-frame clones only and misses some. The sample records some 170,000 clones, approximately 95% being singletons. The sample in question was peripheral blood, obtained 28 days after the second dose of the MenACWY control vaccine. Source of these receptors: an adult who received the MenACWY meningococcal vaccine as a control.

The J gene is TRBJ2-3, the V gene TRBV14; 7 bases are a match to TRBD1. CDR3 size: 16 residues. J was trimmed by 3 bases and V by 0 bases; bases with no gene match: 6. From germline, CDR1 is SGHDN and CDR2 FVKESK. The CDR3 protein is CASSQERPRGTDTQYF. The CDR3 coding sequence is TGTGCCAGCAGCCAAGAAAGGCCCAGGGGGACAGATACGCAGTATTTT. Supplemented by reference TRBV14 and TRBJ2-3, the full variable domain reads EAGVTQFPSHSVIEKGQTVTLRCDPISGHDNLYWYRRVMGKEIKFLLHFVKESKQDESGMPNNRFLAERTGGTYSTLKVQPAELEDSGVYFCASSQERPRGTDTQYFGPGTRLTVL.

The J gene is TRBJ1-2, the V gene TRBV5-6; tentative D call: TRBD1 (5 bases). Germline V gives CDR1 SGHDT, CDR2 YYEEEE. V shed 9 bases and J shed 8 bases, with 23 bases lying between them. CDR3 length equals 14 residues. CDR3 amino acids: CATSPRGRSRGYTF. Here the CDR3 DNA reads TGTGCCACCTCCCCTAGGGGCAGGTCAAGGGGCTACACCTTC.

This chain links TRBV3-1 (or the pseudogene TRBV3-2) with TRBJ1-5; unclear D gene. Trimming shortened V by 0 bases and J by 6 bases, and 6 bases separated the two germline ends. Germline-derived CDR1 and CDR2 are LGHDT and YNNKEL (reference sequence). The CDR3 contains 13 residues. This chain's CDR3 is CASSQDGIQPQHF. CDR3 bases: TGTGCCAGCAGCCAAGATGGGATTCAGCCCCAGCATTTT.

The DNA of the CDR3 is TGTGCCAGCACCCTAAAAGGGCGGAATTCGGGTCAGCCCCAGCATTTT. This codes for CASTLKGRNSGQPQHF. V usage is TRBV21-1 and J usage is TRBJ1-5. TRBV21-1 has pseudogene status. This CDR3 spans 16 amino acids.

V is TRBV7-8 and J is TRBJ2-1; TRBD2 might be the D (6 bases). Germline V lookup: CDR1 SGHVS, CDR2 FQNEAQ. V was clipped by 2 bases and J by 4 bases, with 15 bases between them. The CDR3 has 16 amino acids. The DNA for the CDR3 is TGTGCCAGCAGCTTAAACCCGGCTAGCGTATACAATGAGCAGTTCTTC. Protein: CASSLNPASVYNEQFF.

This clone was seen a handful of times. The DNA of the CDR3 is TGTGCCAGCAGCTTAGTATCTGGTAGTCTGGGAGATGGCTACACCTTC. It translates to CASSLVSGSLGDGYTF. The chain links TRBV7-8 to TRBJ1-2; D is ambiguous. CDR3 size: 16 residues. Germline CDR1 reads SGHVS; CDR2 reads FQNEAQ. V was trimmed by 1 base and J by 6 bases, leaving 18 bases between them.

This clone was seen only once. The gene calls are TRBV28 and TRBJ1-1, with D uncertain. Trimming left V 6 bases short and J 4 bases short, with 15 bases between. CDR3 length equals 14 residues. Germline CDR1 reads MDHEN; CDR2 reads SYDVKM. The CDR3 nucleotides are TGTGCCAGCAGATACCCAGGAGGGCGCACTGAAGCTTTCTTT. Translating gives CASRYPGGRTEAFF.

The chain employs TRBV4-2 and TRBJ2-5; TRBD2 agrees at 13 bases. J lost 3 bases, V lost 4 bases, and 2 bases had no gene match. The length of the CDR3 is 15 residues. Germline CDR1 is LGHNA and CDR2 is YNFKEQ. The CDR3 loop reads CASSPGLAGEETQYF. The CDR3 nucleotides are TGTGCCAGCAGCCCCGGACTAGCGGGGGAAGAGACCCAGTACTTC.

This sequence joins TRBV3-1 (or the pseudogene TRBV3-2) and TRBJ1-4; no clear D gene. The ends were cut back, 0 bases at V and 8 bases at J, with 10 bases in the middle. Germline assignment: CDR1 LGHDT and CDR2 YNNKEL (reference sequence). The CDR3 totals 14 residues. The CDR3 DNA is TGTGCCAGCAGCCAAGACCGGACTAGAGAAAAACTGTTTTTT. Its protein product is CASSQDRTREKLFF.

The chain is built from TRBV6-5 and TRBJ2-7; no clear D. The CDR3 runs 13 residues. V lost 5 bases and J 0 bases, leaving 8 bases between the germline ends. Per the germline V gene, CDR1 is MNHEY and CDR2 is SVGAGI. CDR3 loop: CASSLQSSYEQYF. The CDR3 bases are TGTGCCAGCAGTCTACAGAGCTCCTACGAGCAGTACTTC.

This chain uses TRBV7-2 with TRBJ1-2, with TRBD1 matching over 9 bases. After removal of 6 bases from V and 4 bases from J, the junction contained 3 bases not matched to a gene. The CDR3 loop spans 13 amino acids. CDR1 is SGHTA and CDR2 is FQGNSA in the germline V gene. CDR3 in amino acids: CASSSTGGYGYTF. Here the CDR3 DNA reads TGTGCCAGCAGTTCGACAGGGGGCTATGGCTACACCTTC.

J is TRBJ2-4 and V is TRBV6-5, with D perhaps matching TRBD1 or TRBD2 (5 bases each). Trimming removed 3 bases from V and 6 bases from J, with 12 bases in between. The CDR3 is 14 residues long. Germline V CDR1 and CDR2: MNHEY, SVGAGI. CDR3 protein: CASSYTGPPNIQYF. In nucleotides, the CDR3 is TGTGCCAGCAGTTATACGGGGCCTCCAAACATTCAGTACTTC.

This rearrangement joins TRBV2 to TRBJ1-2; no clear D gene. The CDR3 extends over 16 amino acids. The V gene's germline CDR1 is SNHLY and CDR2 FYNNEI. Trimming took off 7 bases at V and 3 bases at J, with 21 bases between the two ends. The CDR3 DNA is TGTGCCAGCACCTACGGCGAAAGAGGGCCCTACTATGGCTACACCTTC. Translated, it gives CASTYGERGPYYGYTF.

The table lists this clone with a count of one. V usage is TRBV6-5 and J usage is TRBJ2-7, with 7 bases fitting TRBD1. V lost 4 bases to trimming and J lost 2 bases; unmatched junction nucleotides: 5. CDR3 size: 14 residues. Germline CDR1 reads MNHEY; CDR2 reads SVGAGI. The CDR3 nucleotides are TGTGCCAGCAGTTTGGGGACAGTTCCCTACGAGCAGTACTTC. Amino acid sequence: CASSLGTVPYEQYF.

This sequence joins TRBV7-2 and TRBJ1-2, with TRBD1 matching 8 bases. The CDR3 has 13 amino acids. J was trimmed by 7 bases and V by 5 bases; bases with no gene match: 6. In germline, CDR1 is SGHTA, CDR2 FQGNSA. As DNA, the CDR3 is TGTGCCAGCAGCCCCCTGGACAGGGCTGGCTACACCTTC. Residues: CASSPLDRAGYTF.

CDR3 sequence (DNA): TGTGCCAGCAGCTTAAGGACAGGGGGCGAAGGATCTGAAAAACTGTTTTTT. This gives the protein CASSLRTGGEGSEKLFF. The chain employs TRBV13 and TRBJ1-4, with TRBD1 identical over 11 bases. With V trimmed by 2 bases and J by 7 bases, 9 bases remained unmatched. Germline V gene lookup returns CDR1 PRHDT and CDR2 FYEKMQ (reference sequence). CDR3 size: 17 residues.

This clone is a singleton in its sample. The genes are TRBV10-3 and TRBJ1-1; a possible D gene is TRBD1 (6 bases). The CDR3 spans 13 residues. Germline V gene sequence: CDR1 ENHRY, CDR2 SYGVKD. V gave up 9 bases and J gave up 0 bases, with 11 bases separating them. CDR3 bases: TGTGCCATACAGGGCGCCATGAACACTGAAGCTTTCTTT. This translates into CAIQGAMNTEAFF.

This chain joins TRBV7-2 and TRBJ2-7, with D perhaps matching TRBD2 (6 bases). The V gene lost 6 bases and the J gene lost 4 bases, with 16 bases spanning the gap. CDR1 is SGHTA, CDR2 FQGNSA, per germline. The CDR3 covers 14 residues. Written as DNA, the CDR3 is TGTGCCAGCAGTCCGACGGGACTCATTTACGAGCAGTACTTC. It encodes CASSPTGLIYEQYF.

The chain joins TRBV9 to TRBJ1-2; D is unresolved. CDR1 is SGDLS, CDR2 YYNGEE, per germline. Deletions cut 4 bases from V and 4 bases from J, with 20 bases between. The CDR3 runs to 16 residues. The CDR3: CASSNLPFGGGYGYTF. In DNA, the CDR3 is TGTGCCAGCAGCAACCTCCCCTTCGGTGGTGGCTATGGCTACACCTTC.

V and J are TRBV4-3 and TRBJ2-1; a possible D gene is TRBD1 (7 bases). Trimming removed 1 base at V and 4 bases at J, with 11 bases between. CDR1 LGHNA and CDR2 YSLEER come from the germline V gene. This CDR3 contains 15 residues. CDR3 residues: CASSQAAGQYNEQFF. The CDR3 DNA is TGCGCCAGCAGCCAAGCTGCGGGACAGTACAATGAGCAGTTCTTC.

The chain links TRBV19 to TRBJ1-5; 9 positions agree with TRBD1. V was clipped by 6 bases and J by 4 bases; unmatched bases: 7. From germline, CDR1 is LNHDA and CDR2 SQIVND (reference sequence). CDR3 length: 15 residues. The DNA of the CDR3 is TGTGCCAGTAGAGGAGACAGGGGGGGAAATCAGCCCCAGCATTTT. This sequence encodes CASRGDRGGNQPQHF.

The chain carries TRBV18 and TRBJ2-6; 7 nucleotides align to TRBD1. Per germline, CDR1 KGHSH and CDR2 LQKENI. The CDR3 extends over 17 amino acids. V lost 3 bases to trimming and J lost 0 bases; unmatched junction nucleotides: 5. CDR3 DNA: TGTGCCAGCTCACCGGGACAGTCACACTCTGGGGCCAACGTCCTGACTTTC. It translates to CASSPGQSHSGANVLTF.

The chain couples TRBV6-5 to TRBJ2-1; TRBD2 agrees at 12 bases. With 6 bases clipped from V and 5 bases from J, the junction kept 2 bases outside the gene matches. The CDR3 covers 14 residues. From germline, CDR1 is MNHEY and CDR2 SVGAGI. The chain's CDR3 is CASRTSGGHNEQFF. The CDR3 nucleotides are TGTGCCAGCAGGACTAGCGGGGGCCACAATGAGCAGTTCTTC.

The CDR3, as DNA: TGTGCCAGCAGTGGACAGAGTGAAAAACTGTTTTTT. As protein: CASSGQSEKLFF. This chain uses TRBV2 with TRBJ1-4; D possibly corresponds to TRBD1 (5 bases). CDR3 length equals 12 residues. V was shortened by 4 bases and J by 7 bases, with 7 bases between the two germline ends. Germline-derived CDR1 and CDR2 are SNHLY and FYNNEI.

The chain combines TRBV6-5 with TRBJ1-2; D unclear. The CDR3 is made up of 13 amino acids. The V and J ends lost 4 bases and 2 bases respectively, with 8 bases between them. Germline V lookup: CDR1 MNHEY, CDR2 SVGAGI. The CDR3 loop reads CASSLVYNYGYTF. CDR3 DNA sequence: TGTGCCAGCAGTTTAGTCTACAACTATGGCTACACCTTC.

The chain combines TRBV30 with TRBJ1-2; TRBD1 agrees at 7 bases. Germline-derived CDR1 and CDR2 are GTSNPN and SVGIG (reference sequence). The junction had 9 bases not matched to a gene; V was cut back by 4 bases and J by 7 bases. This CDR3 has 13 amino acids. CDR3 in amino acids: CAWTLGQAGGYTF. The DNA of the CDR3 is TGTGCCTGGACCCTAGGACAGGCGGGTGGCTACACCTTC.

J is TRBJ2-3 and V is TRBV5-1; the match to TRBD1 covers 9 bases. The CDR3 runs 15 residues. V shed 4 bases and J 6 bases; nucleotides not matched to a gene: 9. CDR1 and CDR2 from the germline V gene are SGHRS and YFSETQ. In nucleotides, the CDR3 is TGCGCCAGCAGCGCCCGGGACAGGGCAGAGGATACGCAGTATTTT. Translated: CASSARDRAEDTQYF.

The chain combines TRBV11-2 with TRBJ1-2; 10 bases fit TRBD1. The CDR3 runs to 13 residues. Germline CDR1 is SGHAT and CDR2 is FQNNGV. V trimming: 5 bases; J trimming: 8 bases; junction bases outside the gene matches: 5. The CDR3 loop is CASSPGQGRGYTF. DNA of the CDR3: TGTGCCAGCAGCCCGGGACAGGGGCGCGGCTACACCTTC.

V usage is TRBV29-1 and J usage is TRBJ1-2; TRBD1 might be the D (5 bases). The CDR3 contains 12 residues. The ends were cut back, 6 bases at V and 6 bases at J, with 14 bases in the middle. The germline gives CDR1 SQVTM, CDR2 ANQGSEA. This chain's CDR3 is CSVAGFLNGYTF. In nucleotides, the CDR3 is TGCAGCGTCGCAGGGTTTTTGAATGGCTACACCTTC.

CDR3 in DNA: TGTGCCAGCAGCTTAGGGGCTAGCGGGGGAGAGACCCAGTACTTC. It specifies CASSLGASGGETQYF. The chain is built from TRBV11-2 and TRBJ2-5, with 10 bases matching TRBD2. Germline V lookup: CDR1 SGHAT, CDR2 FQNNGV. The length of the CDR3 is 15 residues. J lost 4 bases, V lost 1 base, and 3 bases had no gene match.